Shown below are 28 T cell receptor beta chains from a single sample sequenced in a study of blood T cell repertoires in COVID-19. Some clones are missing from TCRdb's copy, which holds only in-frame ones; the method was immunoSEQ multiplex PCR. The table lists 190,000 or so clones, around 80% of them singletons, with approximately 6.9% in the top ten. The sequencing sample was made of peripheral blood. The source of these receptors is a human donor with acute or convalescent COVID-19. The donor label of this sample is uncertain.

The chain employs TRBV19 and TRBJ1-1; 7 bases match TRBD1. Germline V gene data show CDR1 as LNHDA and CDR2 as SQIVND (reference sequence). The V and J ends lost 5 bases and 1 base, in that order; junction bases with no gene match: 7. The CDR3 extends over 15 amino acids. The CDR3 DNA is TGTGCCAGTAGTCGGGAGGGGGCGACGAACACTGAAGCTTTCTTT. Protein sequence: CASSREGATNTEAFF.

The chain combines TRBV3-1 (or the pseudogene TRBV3-2) with TRBJ1-2; a weak D match, TRBD1 (5 bases). Germline CDR1 and CDR2: LGHDT and YNNKEL (reference sequence). The germline V and J ends were trimmed by 4 bases and 4 bases, with 13 bases remaining between them. This CDR3 has 14 amino acids. The CDR3: CASSRTGEGYGYTF. In DNA form, the CDR3 reads TGTGCCAGCAGCCGCACGGGGGAAGGCTATGGCTACACCTTC.

This clone was picked up a small number of times. The chain couples TRBV7-9 to TRBJ2-2; tentative D call: TRBD1 (6 bases). CDR1 and CDR2 (germline): SEHNR, FQNEAQ (reference sequence). Between the trimmed V and J ends, which lost 5 bases and 3 bases, there was a span of 13 bases. This CDR3 is 15 amino acids long. The CDR3 loop reads CASSRQGRDTGELFF. The CDR3 nucleotides read TGTGCCAGCAGCCGGCAGGGGCGGGACACCGGGGAGCTGTTTTTT.

The chain links TRBV3-1 (or the pseudogene TRBV3-2) to TRBJ2-2; 10 bases are a match to TRBD2. The CDR3 loop spans 17 amino acids. Germline-derived CDR1 and CDR2 are LGHDT and YNNKEL (reference sequence). The junction had 6 bases not matched to a gene; V was cut back by 1 base and J by 4 bases. The CDR3 nucleotides read TGTGCCAGCAGCCAAGGGTACCCTAGCGGGAGCACCGGGGAGCTGTTTTTT. Its protein is CASSQGYPSGSTGELFF.

Turning to this clone: Other DNA sequences from this sample encode an identical CDR3 as well. The V and J genes are TRBV6-5 and TRBJ2-4; TRBD1 agrees at 7 bases. The V gene end was trimmed by 7 bases and the J gene end by 7 bases; junction bases not matched to a gene: 7. This CDR3 is 13 amino acids long. Per germline, CDR1 MNHEY and CDR2 SVGAGI. The CDR3 reads CASKLQGHNIQYF. The CDR3 coding sequence is TGTGCCAGCAAACTACAGGGGCACAACATTCAGTACTTC.

The rearrangement uses TRBV29-1 and TRBJ1-3; no definite D call. Between the trimmed V and J ends, which lost 5 bases and 0 bases, there was a span of 20 bases. Germline V gives CDR1 SQVTM, CDR2 ANQGSEA. The CDR3 is 17 amino acids. CDR3 region: CSVTKRVGRDSGNTIYF. DNA for the CDR3: TGCAGCGTTACGAAGAGGGTAGGCCGGGACTCTGGAAACACCATATATTTT.

For this clone: Within the sample, other DNA sequences also encode this same CDR3. This chain uses TRBV5-1 with TRBJ1-5; D call uncertain. The length of the CDR3 is 14 residues. The germline V gene has CDR1 SGHRS and CDR2 YFSETQ. V lost 0 bases to trimming and J lost 2 bases, with 6 bases between them. CDR3 DNA sequence: TGCGCCAGCAGCTTGGAAAGCGGCAATCAGCCCCAGCATTTT. Translating it yields CASSLESGNQPQHF.

V usage is TRBV7-2 and J usage is TRBJ1-2; 7 nucleotides agree with TRBD1. The CDR3 is 14 residues long. The V segment lost 5 bases and the J segment 4 bases; nucleotides outside the gene matches: 7. CDR1 SGHTA and CDR2 FQGNSA come from the germline V gene. The CDR3 loop reads CASSDPGQSYGYTF. The CDR3 DNA follows: TGTGCCAGCAGCGATCCGGGACAGAGCTATGGCTACACCTTC.

This clone was detected a few times. J is TRBJ2-7 and V is TRBV7-9; 15 bases fit TRBD2. CDR3 size: 14 residues. Germline V gene sequence: CDR1 SEHNR, CDR2 FQNEAQ (reference sequence). V was clipped by 5 bases and J by 6 bases; unmatched bases: 2. The CDR3 sequence is CASSPGLAGGEQYF. In nucleotides, the CDR3 is TGTGCCAGCAGCCCGGGACTAGCGGGAGGCGAGCAGTACTTC.

The chain uses TRBV7-2 and TRBJ1-1; D is unresolved. CDR3 length equals 14 residues. Trimming stripped 5 bases from V and 7 bases from J, with 17 bases between. The germline gives CDR1 SGHTA, CDR2 FQGNSA. CDR3 loop: CASSPERGLGEAFF. CDR3 bases: TGTGCCAGCAGCCCAGAGCGCGGTTTGGGTGAAGCTTTCTTT.

J is TRBJ1-4 and V is TRBV25-1; tentatively, D is TRBD1 (5 bases). Germline CDR1 MGHDK, CDR2 SYGVNS. This CDR3 is 13 amino acids long. V was trimmed by 6 bases and J by 7 bases, leaving 12 bases between them. CDR3 in DNA: TGTGCCAGCAGGGGAGGGGTCCTTGAAAAACTGTTTTTT. Its protein is CASRGGVLEKLFF.

This chain uses TRBV5-1 with TRBJ2-7; D uncertain. V lost 1 base to trimming and J lost 3 bases, with 11 bases between them. Per germline, CDR1 SGHRS and CDR2 YFSETQ. The CDR3 sequence is 14 residues long. CDR3 sequence reads: CASSLSGRSYEQYF. CDR3 in DNA: TGCGCCAGCAGCTTGTCTGGCCGAAGCTACGAGCAGTACTTC.

This chain joins TRBV3-1 (or the pseudogene TRBV3-2) and TRBJ2-2, with D tentatively TRBD2 (6 bases). The CDR3 runs 14 residues. The V end was cut by 4 bases, the J end by 5 bases, with 11 bases between. Germline V CDR1 and CDR2: LGHDT, YNNKEL (reference sequence). The CDR3, as DNA: TGTGCCAGCAGCCTTAGGGCGGGGACCGGGGAGCTGTTTTTT. Its translation: CASSLRAGTGELFF.

V gene TRBV5-6 combines with J gene TRBJ2-7; D is undetermined. From germline, CDR1 is SGHDT and CDR2 YYEEEE. V lost 0 bases and J lost 3, with 7 bases in between. This CDR3 is 13 amino acids long. The CDR3 nucleotides are TGTGCCAGCAGCTTGGGAAACAGCTACGAGCAGTACTTC. This translates into CASSLGNSYEQYF.

This chain connects TRBV9 to TRBJ2-7; TRBD2 matches 8 bases. The V and J ends lost 4 bases and 3 bases, in that order; junction bases with no gene match: 15. Germline CDR1 is SGDLS and CDR2 is YYNGEE. There are 17 residues in the CDR3. DNA for the CDR3: TGTGCCAGCAGCCCCCAGACCGCTTGGGGGACTAGCTACGAGCAGTACTTC. Amino acid sequence: CASSPQTAWGTSYEQYF. The variable domain in full, completed from reference TRBV9 and TRBJ2-7, reads DSGVTQTPKHLITATGQRVTLRCSPRSGDLSVYWYQQSLDQGLQFLIQYYNGEERAKGNILERFSAQQFPDLHSELNLSSLELGDSALYFCASSPQTAWGTSYEQYFGPGTRLTVT.

The chain has TRBV5-5 and TRBJ1-1, with D perhaps matching TRBD1 (5 bases). The CDR3 consists of 13 residues. Germline CDR1 is SGHKS and CDR2 is YYEKEE (reference sequence). Between the trimmed V and J ends, which lost 4 bases and 1 base, there was a span of 8 bases. The CDR3 spells CASSQTGNTEAFF. In nucleotides, the CDR3 is TGTGCCAGCAGCCAAACAGGGAACACTGAAGCTTTCTTT.

The chain recombines TRBV6-1 with TRBJ1-3, with D hard to call. The CDR3 contains 13 residues. V shed 3 bases and J shed 5 bases, with 8 bases lying between them. Looked up from germline, CDR1 is MNHNS and CDR2 is SASEGT. The CDR3, as DNA: TGTGCCAGCAGTGACGGAGGCCGAAACACCATATATTTT. This codes for CASSDGGRNTIYF.

The chain combines TRBV28 with TRBJ1-6; no clear D gene. V was cut by 3 bases and J by 9 bases, with 15 bases left in between. In germline, CDR1 is MDHEN, CDR2 SYDVKM. The CDR3 length is 15 residues. The CDR3 here is CASSFRGIGISPLHF. The CDR3 nucleotides are TGTGCCAGCAGTTTCCGGGGTATCGGTATTTCACCCCTCCACTTT.

The rearrangement uses TRBV6-6 and TRBJ1-5; D may be TRBD1 (6 bases). Trimming shortened V by 5 bases and J by 6 bases, and 17 bases separated the two germline ends. The CDR3 covers 15 residues. From germline, CDR1 is MNHNY and CDR2 SVGAGI (reference sequence). The CDR3 DNA follows: TGTGCCAGCAGTACGTTCACCTCAGGGGCTCAGCCCCAGCATTTT. It codes for CASSTFTSGAQPQHF.

This chain connects TRBV6-1 to TRBJ2-7, with D unclear. The CDR3 extends over 13 amino acids. Germline-derived CDR1 and CDR2 are MNHNS and SASEGT. Trimming shortened V by 2 bases and J by 1 base, and 6 bases separated the two germline ends. The CDR3 bases are TGTGCCAGCAGTGAACCCGGTTCCTACGAGCAGTACTTC. Residues: CASSEPGSYEQYF.

This clone was recorded many times. The CDR3 DNA sequence: TGTGCCAGCAGTTACAGGGGAGGACCACCCCTCCACTTT. Translating it yields CASSYRGGPPLHF. J is TRBJ1-6 and V is TRBV6-5; possible D gene TRBD1, 5 bases. CDR1 is MNHEY, CDR2 SVGAGI, per germline. The CDR3 is 13 residues long. Trimming stripped 2 bases from V and 11 bases from J, with 10 bases between.

The chain couples TRBV19 to TRBJ1-5, with 12 positions matching TRBD1. CDR1 and CDR2 (germline): LNHDA, SQIVND (reference sequence). Trimming at V came to 5 bases and at J to 0 bases, leaving 11 bases not matched to a gene. The CDR3 loop spans 19 amino acids. CDR3 coding DNA: TGTGCCAGTAGTCTCATTCCGGGACAGGGGGCAACTAGCAATCAGCCCCAGCATTTT. Its translation is CASSLIPGQGATSNQPQHF.

The chain carries TRBV5-8 and TRBJ2-1; tentative D call: TRBD2 (5 bases). This CDR3 comprises 15 residues. Germline assignment: CDR1 SGHTS and CDR2 YDEGEE. V was clipped by 1 base and J by 0 bases, with 8 bases between them. The chain's CDR3 is CASSLWSGSYNEQFF. CDR3 DNA: TGTGCCAGCAGCTTGTGGAGCGGCTCCTACAATGAGCAGTTCTTC. Looking up the rest from reference TRBV5-8 and TRBJ2-1 gives the full variable domain: EAGVTQSPTHLIKTRGQQATLRCSPISGHTSVYWYQQALGLGLQFLLWYDEGEERNRGNFPPRFSGRQFPNYSSELNVNALELEDSALYLCASSLWSGSYNEQFFGPGTRLTVL.

V usage is TRBV23-1 and J usage is TRBJ2-4, with D hard to call. TRBV23-1 is an ORF, with its function uncertain. The length of the CDR3 is 14 residues. With 1 base removed from V and 4 bases from J, the gap between germline ends came to 8 bases. CDR3 region: CASSQFASKNIQYF. CDR3 nucleotide sequence: TGCGCCAGCAGTCAATTCGCGTCGAAAAACATTCAGTACTTC.

The chain is built from TRBV19 and TRBJ1-5, with D possibly matching TRBD1 (5 bases). The length of the CDR3 is 19 residues. Looked up from germline, CDR1 is LNHDA and CDR2 is SQIVND (reference sequence). The ends were cut back, 7 bases at V and 0 bases at J, with 25 bases in the middle. CDR3 sequence: CASTKGNQPGRYSNQPQHF. CDR3 coding DNA: TGTGCCAGTACCAAGGGGAACCAACCCGGACGTTATAGCAATCAGCCCCAGCATTTT. The full variable domain, rest sourced from reference TRBV19 and TRBJ1-5, is DGGITQSPKYLFRKEGQNVTLSCEQNLNHDAMYWYRQDPGQGLRLIYYSQIVNDFQKGDIAEGYSVSREKKESFPLTVTSAQKNPTAFYLCASTKGNQPGRYSNQPQHFGDGTRLSIL.

The chain recombines TRBV5-1 with TRBJ2-7; maybe TRBD1 (5 bases). CDR3 length: 13 amino acids. The germline V gene has CDR1 SGHRS and CDR2 YFSETQ. V was shortened by 4 bases and J by 3 bases, with 11 bases between the two germline ends. CDR3 region: CASSPLTGYEQYF. CDR3 coding DNA: TGCGCCAGCAGCCCCCTAACAGGCTACGAGCAGTACTTC.

With regard to this clone: The same CDR3 can be traced to other DNA sequences in this sample. The chain employs TRBV18 and TRBJ2-3; 12 bases align to TRBD2. The CDR3 runs 15 residues. Germline V gene data show CDR1 as KGHSH and CDR2 as LQKENI. V lost 1 base to trimming and J lost 6 bases; unmatched junction nucleotides: 2. CDR3 amino acids: CASSPRLAGADTQYF. The CDR3, as DNA: TGTGCCAGCTCACCACGACTAGCGGGAGCGGATACGCAGTATTTT.

A few counts support this clone. This chain links TRBV11-2 with TRBJ2-7; 8 bases fit TRBD2. The V gene end was trimmed by 4 bases and the J gene end by 1 base; junction bases not matched to a gene: 6. Germline V CDR1 and CDR2: SGHAT, FQNNGV. The CDR3 sequence is 15 residues long. In DNA form, the CDR3 reads TGTGCCAGCAGCTGGGCTAGCGGGCCGTCCTACGAGCAGTACTTC. Translated: CASSWASGPSYEQYF.